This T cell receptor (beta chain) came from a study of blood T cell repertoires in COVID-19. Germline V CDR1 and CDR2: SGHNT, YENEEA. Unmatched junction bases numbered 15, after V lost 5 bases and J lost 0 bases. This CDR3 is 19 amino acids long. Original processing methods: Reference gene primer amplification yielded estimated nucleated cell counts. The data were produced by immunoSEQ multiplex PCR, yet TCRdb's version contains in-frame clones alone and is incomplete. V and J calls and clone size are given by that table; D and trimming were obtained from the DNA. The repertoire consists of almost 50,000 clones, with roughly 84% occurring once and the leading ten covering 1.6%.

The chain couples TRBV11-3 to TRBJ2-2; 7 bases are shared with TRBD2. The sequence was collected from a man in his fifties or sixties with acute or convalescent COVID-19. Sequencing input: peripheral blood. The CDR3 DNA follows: TGTGCCAGCAGCAAGAGGGCCGGGACTATTACATCGAACACCGGGGAGCTGTTTTTT. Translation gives CASSKRAGTITSNTGELFF.